A selection of T cell receptor beta chains follows, all from one sample in a study of OX40 agonist ivuxolimab in advanced cancers. Sequencing used immunoSEQ multiplex PCR; TCRdb keeps in-frame clones, though not all of them. The sample has tens of thousands of clones, approximately 87% seen once. Sample: CD4+ or CD8+ T cells sorted from blood, taken in a trial of the OX40 agonist ivuxolimab. These receptors all stem from an adult with an advanced solid tumor such as melanoma, head and neck, liver or kidney cancer. The CDR3 runs from the conserved cysteine through the conserved F or W. D genes are given only for firm matches. The size entry is marked missing in some rows and otherwise reads once, few, many or a size class.

>.|TRBV2|TRBJ1-2|.
CASRRIDPIYTF
TGTGCCAGCAGGAGGATCGACCCTATCTACACCTTC
>.|TRBV19|TRBJ1-2|.
CASSKTDNYGYTF
TGTGCCAGTAGTAAGACAGATAACTATGGCTACACCTTC
>.|TRBV5-1|TRBJ2-5|.
CASSLAAGPTEETQYF
TGCGCCAGCAGCTTGGCCGCGGGACCCACGGAGGAGACCCAGTACTTC
>few|TRBV7-2|TRBJ2-1|TRBD2
CASSPAGLAGTEQFF
TGTGCCAGCAGCCCGGCGGGACTAGCGGGAACTGAGCAGTTCTTC
>.|TRBV28|TRBJ1-5|.
CASSSPRGEGNQPQHF
TGTGCCAGCAGTTCCCCCAGGGGTGAGGGTAATCAGCCCCAGCATTTT
>.|TRBV6-1|TRBJ1-1|TRBD1
CASSERDRGRWATEAFF
TGTGCCAGCAGTGAACGTGACAGGGGGAGATGGGCCACTGAAGCTTTCTTT
>.|TRBV28|TRBJ2-1|.
CASSLRSGEQFF
TGTGCCAGCAGTTTACGGTCCGGTGAGCAGTTCTTC
>once|TRBV4-2|TRBJ2-1|.
CASSQGTSRMSYNEQFF
TGTGCCAGCAGCCAAGGCACTTCCAGGATGTCCTACAATGAGCAGTTCTTC
>.|TRBV5-5|TRBJ2-7|.
CASSLVGQFYEQYF
TGTGCCAGCAGCTTGGTCGGACAGTTCTACGAGCAGTACTTC
>.|TRBV13|TRBJ2-3|.
CASSLLADTQYF
TGTGCCAGCAGCCTCCTAGCAGATACGCAGTATTTT
>few|TRBV4-3|TRBJ1-3|.
CASSQDFQGNTIYF
TGCGCCAGCAGCCAAGATTTTCAGGGAAACACCATATATTTT
>.|TRBV28|TRBJ2-1|TRBD1
CASRTGENEQFF
TGTGCCAGCCGGACAGGGGAGAATGAGCAGTTCTTC
>few|TRBV19|TRBJ1-5|.
CASSMFDRPQPQHF
TGTGCCAGTAGTATGTTCGACCGCCCTCAGCCCCAGCATTTT
>.|TRBV28|TRBJ1-1|TRBD1
CASSLLGTGENTEAFF
TGTGCCAGCAGTTTATTGGGGACAGGGGAGAACACTGAAGCTTTCTTT
>.|TRBV6-5|TRBJ1-6|.
CASSSPPNPLHF
TGTGCCAGCAGTTCCCCCCCGAACCCCCTCCACTTT
>.|TRBV4-3|TRBJ2-1|TRBD2
CASSQKRTGGPSNEQFF
TGCGCCAGCAGCCAGAAGAGGACGGGAGGGCCGTCGAATGAGCAGTTCTTC
>.|TRBV25-1|TRBJ1-5|.
CASSERLGNQPQHF
TGTGCCAGCAGTGAAAGGTTGGGCAATCAGCCCCAGCATTTT
>.|TRBV5-1|TRBJ2-1|TRBD1
CASSWQGAVEQFF
TGCGCCAGCAGTTGGCAGGGGGCTGTGGAGCAGTTCTTC
>once|TRBV5-1|TRBJ1-5|.
CASSLGGGSNQPQHF
TGCGCCAGCAGCTTGGGCGGGGGGAGCAATCAGCCCCAGCATTTT
>.|TRBV18|TRBJ2-5|.
CASSSGNQETQYF
TGTGCCAGCTCGTCCGGGAACCAAGAGACCCAGTACTTC
>.|TRBV28|TRBJ1-1|.
CASSLRQGIMNTEAFF
TGTGCCAGCAGTTTAAGGCAGGGGATCATGAACACTGAAGCTTTCTTT
>.|TRBV10-3|TRBJ2-7|TRBD1
CAISESGQGAQEQYF
TGTGCCATCAGTGAGTCTGGACAGGGGGCGCAGGAGCAGTACTTC
>.|TRBV5-4|TRBJ2-1|.
CASTPRSGEQFF
TGTGCCAGCACCCCTAGATCGGGGGAGCAGTTCTTC
>.|TRBV5-1|TRBJ1-3|.
CASSLDSSGNTIYF
TGCGCCAGCAGCCTCGACAGCTCTGGAAACACCATATATTTT
>.|TRBV5-1|TRBJ1-4|TRBD1
CASNYGQGATNEKLFF
TGCGCCAGCAACTATGGACAGGGGGCAACTAATGAAAAACTGTTTTTT
>.|TRBV18|TRBJ2-5|.
CASSPPDPQETQYF
TGTGCCAGCTCTCCTCCGGATCCTCAAGAGACCCAGTACTTC
>.|TRBV19|TRBJ2-3|.
CATRGDKIITDTQYF
TGTGCCACCAGGGGTGACAAGATCATCACAGATACGCAGTATTTT
>.|TRBV28|TRBJ2-1|.
CASTLTTPREQFF
TGTGCCAGCACCTTGACTACACCGCGAGAGCAGTTCTTC
>medium-sized|TRBV19|TRBJ2-2|.
CASSQGTKNTGELFF
TGTGCCAGTAGCCAGGGGACAAAGAACACCGGGGAGCTGTTTTTT
>.|TRBV19|TRBJ2-1|.
CASSIPRASYNEQFF
TGTGCCAGTAGTATCCCGCGGGCTAGTTATAATGAGCAGTTCTTC
>.|TRBV5-6|TRBJ1-2|.
CASSLVRFGYTF
TGTGCCAGCAGCTTGGTTCGGTTTGGCTACACCTTC
>.|TRBV9|TRBJ2-7|.
CASSVGISGPDSYEQYF
.
>.|TRBV7-2|TRBJ2-1|.
CASSFTASSYNEQFF
TGTGCCAGCAGCTTTACGGCCAGCTCCTACAATGAGCAGTTCTTC
>.|TRBV28|TRBJ2-7|.
CASSSVFGPPYEQYF
TGTGCCAGCAGTTCTGTTTTTGGGCCACCCTACGAGCAGTACTTC
>.|TRBV19|TRBJ2-5|.
CASSRGRSQETQYF
TGTGCCAGTAGTAGGGGCCGGAGCCAAGAGACCCAGTACTTC
>.|TRBV28|TRBJ1-2|.
CASSFQYGYTF
TGTGCCAGCAGTTTTCAATATGGCTACACCTTC
>.|TRBV5-4|TRBJ2-1|TRBD2
CASSLGLAGGRDEQFF
TGTGCCAGCAGCTTGGGACTAGCGGGTGGGAGGGATGAGCAGTTCTTC
>.|TRBV19|TRBJ2-5|TRBD1
CASRNQGTGGTTQYF
TGTGCCAGTAGGAACCAAGGGACAGGGGGTACGACCCAGTACTTC
>.|TRBV7-3|TRBJ2-3|.
CASSFSGPRTDTQYF
TGTGCCAGCAGCTTCTCCGGGCCCCGCACAGATACGCAGTATTTT
>.|TRBV7-8|TRBJ2-1|.
CASSQTETRSEQFF
TGTGCCAGCAGCCAAACCGAGACTCGGTCTGAGCAGTTCTTC
>few|TRBV19|TRBJ2-3|TRBD2
CASSTGTSGPDTQYF
TGTGCCAGTAGTACCGGGACTAGCGGGCCAGATACGCAGTATTTT
>.|TRBV27|TRBJ2-1|.
CASSLSPGLSSYNEQFF
TGTGCCAGCAGTTTATCACCCGGACTCAGCTCCTACAATGAGCAGTTCTTC
>.|TRBV28|TRBJ1-3|.
CASSLPRGNTIYF
TGTGCCAGCAGTTTACCCAGGGGAAACACCATATATTTT
>.|TRBV5-1|TRBJ2-7|TRBD1
CASSFGQGRFEQYF
TGCGCCAGCAGCTTCGGACAGGGAAGGTTCGAGCAGTACTTC
>.|TRBV5-1|TRBJ2-1|TRBD2
CASSRLASGDYNEQFF
TGCGCCAGCAGCCGACTAGCCTCGGGCGACTACAATGAGCAGTTCTTC
>.|TRBV2|TRBJ2-2|TRBD2
CASRLAGDTGELFF
TGTGCCAGCAGACTAGCGGGTGACACCGGGGAGCTGTTTTTT